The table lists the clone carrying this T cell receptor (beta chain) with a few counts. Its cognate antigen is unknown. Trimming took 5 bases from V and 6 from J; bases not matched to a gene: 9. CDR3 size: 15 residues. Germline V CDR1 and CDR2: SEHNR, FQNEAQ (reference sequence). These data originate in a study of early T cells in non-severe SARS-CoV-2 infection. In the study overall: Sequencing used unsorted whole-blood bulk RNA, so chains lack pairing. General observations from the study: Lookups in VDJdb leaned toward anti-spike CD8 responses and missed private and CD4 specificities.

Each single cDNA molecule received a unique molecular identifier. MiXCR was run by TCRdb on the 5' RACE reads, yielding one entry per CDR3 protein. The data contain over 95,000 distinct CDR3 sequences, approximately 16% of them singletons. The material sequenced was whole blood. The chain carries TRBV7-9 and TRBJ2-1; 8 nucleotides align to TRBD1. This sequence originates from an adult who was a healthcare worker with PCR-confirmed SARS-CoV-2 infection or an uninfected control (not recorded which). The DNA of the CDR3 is TGTGCCAGCAGCGCGGACAGGGCTCCTGTCAATGAGCAGTTCTTC. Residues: CASSADRAPVNEQFF.